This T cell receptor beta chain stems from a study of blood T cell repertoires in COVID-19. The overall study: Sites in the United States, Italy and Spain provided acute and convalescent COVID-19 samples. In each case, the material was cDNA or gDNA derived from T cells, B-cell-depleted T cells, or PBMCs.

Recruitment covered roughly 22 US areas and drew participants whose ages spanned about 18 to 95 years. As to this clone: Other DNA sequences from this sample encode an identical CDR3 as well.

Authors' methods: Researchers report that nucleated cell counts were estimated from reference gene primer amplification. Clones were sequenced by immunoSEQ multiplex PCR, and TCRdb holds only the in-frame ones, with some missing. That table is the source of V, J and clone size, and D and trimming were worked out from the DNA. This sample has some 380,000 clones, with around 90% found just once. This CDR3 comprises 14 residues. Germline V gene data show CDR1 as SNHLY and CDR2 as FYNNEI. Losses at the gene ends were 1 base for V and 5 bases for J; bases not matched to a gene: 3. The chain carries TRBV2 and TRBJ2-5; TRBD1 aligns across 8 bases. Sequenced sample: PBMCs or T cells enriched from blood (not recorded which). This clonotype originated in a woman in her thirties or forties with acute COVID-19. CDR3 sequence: CASSEGRGQETQYF. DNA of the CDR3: TGTGCCAGCAGTGAAGGCAGGGGGCAGGAGACCCAGTACTTC.